The 20 T cell receptor beta chains presented below share a single source sample, sequenced in a study of T cell repertoires in cytomegalovirus infection. A single record per CDR3 protein comes from TCRdb applying MiXCR to the reads. The profile shows around 530,000 distinct CDR3 sequences, more than 15% of them singletons. The sample was CD8+ T cells from PBMCs. The receptor set was obtained from a human donor in good health (CMV status not recorded). Some clones in this sample may be carry-over from other donors' samples.

This clonotype was counted at least ten times. The chain couples TRBV15 to TRBJ1-5; D gene ambiguous. Germline V gives CDR1 LNHNV, CDR2 YYDKDF (reference sequence). V lost 0 bases, J lost 7 bases, and 7 bases lay in between. This CDR3 is 13 amino acids long. The CDR3 loop is CATSRERGQPQHF. For the CDR3, the DNA is TGTGCCACCAGCAGAGAGCGAGGGCAGCCCCAGCATTTT. The full variable domain, its missing parts supplied by reference TRBV15 and TRBJ1-5, is DAMVIQNPRYQVTQFGKPVTLSCSQTLNHNVMYWYQQKSSQAPKLLFHYYDKDFNNEADTPDNFQSRRPNTSFCFLDIRSPGLGDTAMYLCATSRERGQPQHFGDGTRLSIL.

J is TRBJ1-2 and V is TRBV19; TRBD1 matches 7 bases. The CDR3 length is 17 residues. V lost 3 bases, J lost 3 bases, and 13 bases stayed unmatched. Germline CDR1 reads LNHDA; CDR2 reads SQIVND (reference sequence). The CDR3 DNA reads as TGTGCCAGTAGTATTTGGGACAGCGAGAGGAGATACTATGGCTACACCTTC. This codes for CASSIWDSERRYYGYTF.

The rearrangement uses TRBV19 and TRBJ2-1, with 8 nucleotides matching TRBD2. Germline lookup yields CDR1 LNHDA and CDR2 SQIVND (reference sequence). With 6 bases clipped from V and 5 bases from J, the junction kept 6 bases outside the gene matches. The CDR3 runs 14 residues. The CDR3, as DNA: TGTGCCAGTAGGGCTAGCGGGTCAAACAATGAGCAGTTCTTC. Residues: CASRASGSNNEQFF.

The chain combines TRBV28 with TRBJ2-4; D not certain. Germline V gene lookup returns CDR1 MDHEN and CDR2 SYDVKM. The CDR3 is made up of 11 amino acids. The CDR3 region is CGSRAKNIQYF. DNA for the CDR3: TGTGGGAGCAGGGCCAAAAACATTCAGTACTTC.

The table lists this clonotype with many counts. This rearrangement joins TRBV10-3 to TRBJ2-7; the D call may be TRBD1 or TRBD2 (5 bases each). The CDR3 is 12 residues long. Germline V gives CDR1 ENHRY, CDR2 SYGVKD. V was trimmed by 2 bases and J by 6 bases, leaving 8 bases between them. CDR3 residues: CAISEGGTEQYF. The CDR3 nucleotides read TGTGCCATCAGTGAGGGGGGTACCGAGCAGTACTTC.

This clonotype was picked up many times. The chain has TRBV7-9 and TRBJ2-5; 8 nucleotides match TRBD1. Germline V lookup: CDR1 SEHNR, CDR2 FQNEAQ (reference sequence). J lost 5 bases, V lost 4 bases, and 6 bases had no gene match. CDR3 length equals 14 residues. The CDR3 DNA is TGTGCCAGCAGCTCCAGGGACAGGTGGGAGACCCAGTACTTC. Its protein product is CASSSRDRWETQYF.

The table lists this clonotype with many counts. The chain is built from TRBV7-9 and TRBJ1-5; no reliable D call. Germline assignment: CDR1 SEHNR and CDR2 FQNEAQ (reference sequence). Trimming took off 1 base at V and 8 bases at J, with 6 bases between the two ends. The CDR3 has 12 residues. CDR3 loop: CASSLVGEPQHF. The CDR3, as DNA: TGTGCCAGCAGCTTAGTCGGCGAGCCCCAGCATTTT.

The sample holds many counts of this clonotype. The V call is TRBV7-9, the J call TRBJ2-1; 7 bases match TRBD1. CDR3 length equals 16 residues. In germline, CDR1 is SEHNR, CDR2 FQNEAQ (reference sequence). With V trimmed by 2 bases and J by 6 bases, 10 bases remained unmatched. The CDR3: CASSLKGAIPPNEQFF. In nucleotides, the CDR3 is TGTGCCAGCAGCTTAAAGGGGGCGATTCCCCCCAATGAGCAGTTCTTC.

This clonotype appeared a few times. V and J are TRBV4-1 and TRBJ1-4, with D unclear. V lost 3 bases to trimming and J lost 0 bases, with 11 bases between them. Germline CDR1 and CDR2: MGHRA and YSYEKL. The CDR3 extends over 16 amino acids. CDR3 sequence reads: CASSQHRASTNEKLFF. In DNA form, the CDR3 reads TGCGCCAGCAGCCAGCATAGGGCATCAACTAATGAAAAACTGTTTTTT.

This clonotype was seen a handful of times. The CDR3 sequence: CASSLLTARSSYEQYF. In DNA, the CDR3 is TGTGCCAGCAGTTTATTGACAGCAAGAAGCTCCTACGAGCAGTACTTC. The chain recombines TRBV28 with TRBJ2-7; D might be TRBD1 (5 bases). The CDR3 is 16 residues long. In germline, CDR1 is MDHEN, CDR2 SYDVKM. V was cut by 1 base and J by 0 bases, with 13 bases left in between. The full variable domain, rest sourced from reference TRBV28 and TRBJ2-7, is DVKVTQSSRYLVKRTGEKVFLECVQDMDHENMFWYRQDPGLGLRLIYFSYDVKMKEKGDIPEGYSVSREKKERFSLILESASTNQTSMYLCASSLLTARSSYEQYFGPGTRLTVT.

This clonotype has at least ten counts. The V and J genes are TRBV10-3 and TRBJ2-3, with 8 bases fitting TRBD1. The CDR3 extends over 13 amino acids. V was clipped by 11 bases and J by 2 bases; unmatched bases: 6. Germline V gives CDR1 ENHRY, CDR2 SYGVKD. In nucleotides, the CDR3 is TGTGCCGTACAGGGGGGATACACAGATACGCAGTATTTT. Its protein product is CAVQGGYTDTQYF.

The genes are TRBV28 and TRBJ1-5, with D perhaps TRBD1 (5 bases). This CDR3 comprises 14 residues. Trimming cost V 6 bases and J 3 bases, with 12 bases left between them. The germline gives CDR1 MDHEN, CDR2 SYDVKM. The CDR3, as DNA: TGTGCCAGCAGCCATGCAGGGTCCAATCAGCCCCAGCATTTT. Translating gives CASSHAGSNQPQHF.

This clonotype was picked up a small number of times. The chain employs TRBV6-6 and TRBJ2-2, with D maybe TRBD1 (6 bases). The CDR3 runs to 17 residues. Per germline, CDR1 MNHNY and CDR2 SVGAGI (reference sequence). V lost 6 bases and J lost 1, with 18 bases in between. CDR3 coding DNA: TGTGCCAGCAGGCCCAACAGGGCGCTGGAGAACACCGGGGAGCTGTTTTTT. Amino acid sequence: CASRPNRALENTGELFF.

The gene calls are TRBV27 and TRBJ2-3; TRBD2 agrees at 7 bases. V shed 3 bases and J 2 bases; nucleotides not matched to a gene: 11. CDR1 MNHEY and CDR2 SMNVEV come from the germline V gene (reference sequence). The CDR3 contains 17 residues. CDR3 bases: TGTGCCAGCAGTTTCCACCTTGGCGGGAGAGACACAGATACGCAGTATTTT. Its protein product is CASSFHLGGRDTDTQYF.

The sample holds many counts of this clonotype. The V and J genes are TRBV7-9 and TRBJ2-7; TRBD1 aligns across 7 bases. Trimming cost V 5 bases and J 0 bases; bases outside gene matches: 10. Germline-derived CDR1 and CDR2 are SEHNR and FQNEAQ (reference sequence). The CDR3 totals 16 residues. CDR3: CASSPSRDSYSYEQYF. In DNA form, the CDR3 reads TGTGCCAGCAGCCCTTCCCGGGACAGCTACTCCTACGAGCAGTACTTC.

This clonotype occurred a few times. The chain uses TRBV6-5 and TRBJ2-1, with TRBD2 matching 7 bases. J lost 5 bases, V lost 4 bases, and 8 bases had no gene match. The CDR3 is made up of 15 amino acids. The germline CDR1 and CDR2 sequences are MNHEY and SVGAGI. The CDR3 region has the DNA TGTGCCAGCAGTTCCCCTAGCGGAACCGACAATGAGCAGTTCTTC. This sequence encodes CASSSPSGTDNEQFF.

In its sample, this clonotype was seen a few times. V gene TRBV27 combines with J gene TRBJ1-1, with D possibly matching TRBD1 (6 bases). CDR3 length: 14 residues. Germline-derived CDR1 and CDR2 are MNHEY and SMNVEV (reference sequence). Between the trimmed V and J ends, which lost 1 base and 4 bases, there was a span of 10 bases. CDR3 residues: CASSLYDRSTEAFF. The CDR3, as DNA: TGTGCCAGCAGTTTATACGACAGGAGCACTGAAGCTTTCTTT.

Only a few counts were recorded for this clonotype. The CDR3 DNA follows: TGTGCCAGCGCCCGGCCCGGGACAGATTCACCCCTCCACTTT. Translating it yields CASARPGTDSPLHF. The chain joins TRBV9 to TRBJ1-6; 7 bases line up with TRBD1. The CDR3 loop spans 14 amino acids. J gave up 8 bases and V 7 bases, and 9 bases lay outside the gene matches. Looked up from germline, CDR1 is SGDLS and CDR2 is YYNGEE.

In its sample, this clonotype was seen a few times. CDR3 sequence (DNA): TGTGCCAGCACCCTAAATGAGGGGGCTGGAGAGACCCAGTACTTC. Encoded protein: CASTLNEGAGETQYF. The chain is built from TRBV13 and TRBJ2-5, with 7 nucleotides matching TRBD1. The germline V gene has CDR1 PRHDT and CDR2 FYEKMQ (reference sequence). This CDR3 spans 15 amino acids. V lost 7 bases to trimming and J lost 4 bases; unmatched junction nucleotides: 12.

This clonotype was seen many times. The J gene is TRBJ1-2, the V gene TRBV11-2; possible D gene TRBD1, 6 bases. Germline lookup yields CDR1 SGHAT and CDR2 FQNNGV. The germline V and J ends were trimmed by 2 bases and 2 bases, with 9 bases remaining between them. The CDR3 extends over 14 amino acids. CDR3 residues: CASSLMGGNYGYTF. CDR3 DNA: TGTGCCAGCAGCTTAATGGGGGGCAACTATGGCTACACCTTC.